A selection of T cell receptor beta chains follows, all from one sample in a study of shared clonotypes between healthy human individuals. The method was immunoSEQ multiplex PCR; TCRdb's version includes in-frame clones alone and lacks a portion of them. The sample lists about 680,000 clones, approximately 79% seen once, with around 1.8% in the top ten. The sample consisted of memory CD4+ T cells sorted from blood. The receptor source for this set is a woman younger than 45 in good health. CDR3s include the opening cysteine and the closing phenylalanine or tryptophan. Expanded clones are given a class, and other clones once, few, many or no size at all.

TRBV29-1 16 NA CSVEDPTVGVQETQYF
TRBV19 14 NA CASRDSSLHVEQFF
TRBV7-8 15 NA CASSLARTVSYEQYF
TRBV19 13 NA CASSVQGTYGYTF
TRBV5-1 14 few CASSFGGAQNEQYF
TRBV5-4 16 NA CALGSGRLAVGNEQFF
TRBV11-3 13 NA CASSPPRSDTQYF
TRBV18 15 once CASSPTSGRTYEQYF
TRBV6-5 12 few CASKQGRGEAFF
TRBV9 11 NA CASSRNNEQFF
TRBV30 12 few CAWSVQSEKLFF
TRBV5-1 14 NA CASSPSTGAGEQYF
TRBV7-8 11 NA CASSLGGEQFF
TRBV18 13 NA CASSGWENTEAFF
TRBV5-1 16 NA CASSLRPGLAVGAQYF
TRBV25-1 18 NA CASSALPGTSGIEETQYF
TRBV21-1 17 NA CASSKISRGGFNQPQHF
TRBV18 16 NA CASSLLAPLSNEKLFF
TRBV5-1 16 NA CASSRDRGRLNTEAFF
TRBV5-1 14 NA CASSLAGGFTEAFF
TRBV2 15 NA CASRQNPGGPHEQFF
TRBV7-9 14 NA CASSSYRDTYEQYF
TRBV11-2 11 few CASSTHIEQYF
TRBV2 15 NA CASTPLGGVAAGYTF
TRBV7-6 14 NA CASSLGGTRETQYF
TRBV30 13 NA CAWRTPVAYGYTF
TRBV2 15 NA CASSEEPSAYSQQFF
TRBV6-1 14 NA CASSEIDRGYGYTF
TRBV6-5 13 few CASSYPNGYEQYF
TRBV7-2 14 NA CASSLLGTTGELFF
TRBV19 17 NA CASSTPGRKEGKTEAFF
TRBV19 13 few CATHRDGANVLTF
TRBV11-2 16 NA CASSLAGGQGSYEQYF
TRBV5-1 14 NA CASAKGTPEETQYF
TRBV7-3 14 NA CASSLMQGNNEQFF
TRBV5-1 16 NA CASSPGQVMVKETQYF
TRBV7-9 14 NA CASSRQGGTDTQYF
TRBV6-5 15 NA CASSYGEGWTYEQYF
TRBV19 16 NA CASSIDPLSGRGEQFF
TRBV19 17 NA CASSMASGRYNTGELFF
TRBV6-6 13 NA CASRPTGIYGYTF
TRBV29-1 12 NA CVGLLNTGELFF
TRBV28 15 NA CASNVAGGPADTQYF
TRBV21-1 15 NA CASSKAEREGREQYF
TRBV4-1 15 NA CASSQDLRQNTEAFF
TRBV6-5 15 NA CASSPGGFSYNEQFF
TRBV28 15 once CASRAAGTTHNEQFF
TRBV4-2 17 NA CASSQAGRVGTNYGYTF
TRBV15 17 NA CATSRDLWGARNTEAFF
TRBV10-2 14 few CASRTSGSGNEQFF
TRBV5-6 14 NA CASSSFDGGQPQHF
TRBV18 15 NA CASSPPGRSVYEQYF
TRBV21-1 15 NA CASSKPRGGSGELFF
TRBV27 16 NA CASSFTSGLTYNEQFF